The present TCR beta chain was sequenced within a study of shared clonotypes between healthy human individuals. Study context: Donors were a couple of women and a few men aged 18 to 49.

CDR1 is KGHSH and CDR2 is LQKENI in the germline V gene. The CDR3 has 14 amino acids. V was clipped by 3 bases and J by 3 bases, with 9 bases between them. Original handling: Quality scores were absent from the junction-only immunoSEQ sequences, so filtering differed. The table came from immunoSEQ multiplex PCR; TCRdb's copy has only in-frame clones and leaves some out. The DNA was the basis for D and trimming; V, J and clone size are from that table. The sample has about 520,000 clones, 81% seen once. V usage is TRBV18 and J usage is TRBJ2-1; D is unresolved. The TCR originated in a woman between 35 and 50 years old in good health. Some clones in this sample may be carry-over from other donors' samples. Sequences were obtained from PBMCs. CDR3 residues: CASSPERIYNEQFF. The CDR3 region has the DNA TGTGCCAGCTCACCTGAGAGGATCTACAATGAGCAGTTCTTC.